These 16 T cell receptor beta chains originate from one sample sequenced in a study of T cell responses to AZD1222 COVID-19 vaccine. Assay used: immunoSEQ multiplex PCR; TCRdb lists only in-frame clones, some missing. Of 150,000 to 200,000 clones in the sample, approximately 90% were seen once. The sequencing used peripheral blood, collected 28 days after the second dose of the MenACWY control vaccine. These receptors all come from an adult who received the MenACWY meningococcal vaccine as a control.

This chain connects TRBV19 to TRBJ1-1; 8 positions agree with TRBD1. The V gene's germline CDR1 is LNHDA and CDR2 SQIVND (reference sequence). This CDR3 has 16 amino acids. With V trimmed by 3 bases and J by 11 bases, 17 bases remained unmatched. The CDR3 region is CASSMQPGQVDKGAFF. Here the CDR3 DNA reads TGTGCCAGTAGTATGCAGCCGGGACAGGTGGATAAGGGCGCTTTCTTT.

This chain links TRBV27 with TRBJ2-1, with a possible D match to TRBD2 (5 bases). With 4 bases removed from V and 12 bases from J, the gap between germline ends came to 22 bases. CDR1 is MNHEY and CDR2 is SMNVEV in the germline V gene (reference sequence). CDR3 length: 15 residues. This CDR3 is CASSSLSGGPIGQFF. As DNA, the CDR3 is TGTGCCAGCAGTTCCCTAAGCGGAGGCCCTATAGGGCAGTTCTTC.

This clone was counted a single time. The CDR3 DNA reads as TGTGCCAGCAGTTATGGGGGGAGGTGGGCCAATGAGCAGTTCTTC. Amino acid sequence: CASSYGGRWANEQFF. This chain joins TRBV6-5 and TRBJ2-1, with TRBD2 as a possible D gene (6 bases). V lost 3 bases, J lost 6 bases, and 15 bases lay in between. The CDR3 runs to 15 residues. Germline CDR1 and CDR2: MNHEY and SVGAGI.

The V call is TRBV3-1 (or the pseudogene TRBV3-2), the J call TRBJ2-2; D gene uncertain. Trimming left V 5 bases short and J 5 bases short, with 15 bases between. CDR1 LGHDT and CDR2 YNNKEL come from the germline V gene (reference sequence). The CDR3 spans 15 residues. In DNA form, the CDR3 reads TGTGCCAGCAGCTCCAGACGGCCGGTGACCGGGGAGCTGTTTTTT. Its protein product is CASSSRRPVTGELFF.

The CDR3 DNA follows: TGTGCCAGCAGCCTCGACAGGGGAATTTATGGCTACACCTTC. Amino acid sequence: CASSLDRGIYGYTF. The chain employs TRBV7-2 and TRBJ1-2; 8 bases map to TRBD1. This CDR3 spans 14 amino acids. With V trimmed by 5 bases and J by 5 bases, 7 bases remained unmatched. Germline V lookup: CDR1 SGHTA, CDR2 FQGNSA.

V is TRBV5-1 and J is TRBJ2-1, with D possibly TRBD2 on 6 matching bases. The CDR3 runs to 15 residues. Trimming shortened V by 0 bases and J by 10 bases, and 17 bases separated the two germline ends. CDR1 is SGHRS and CDR2 is YFSETQ in the germline V gene. This CDR3 is CASSLAGTRLEEQFF. The CDR3 region has the DNA TGCGCCAGCAGCTTGGCGGGGACTCGCTTAGAGGAGCAGTTCTTC.

The count of this clone is one. The rearrangement uses TRBV19 and TRBJ2-7; 7 positions match TRBD2. The CDR3 length is 14 residues. V shed 5 bases and J 5 bases; nucleotides not matched to a gene: 9. Germline V lookup: CDR1 LNHDA, CDR2 SQIVND (reference sequence). DNA of the CDR3: TGTGCCAGTAGTTGGGACTATCTCCCCAACGAGCAGTACTTC. Amino acids: CASSWDYLPNEQYF.

V gene TRBV7-2 combines with J gene TRBJ1-2, with D possibly being TRBD1 (6 bases). CDR1 is SGHTA and CDR2 is FQGNSA in the germline V gene. This CDR3 has 12 residues. V dropped 4 bases and J dropped 6 bases, with 9 bases sitting between them. The CDR3 loop reads CASSSQGHGYTF. As DNA, the CDR3 is TGTGCCAGCAGCTCCCAGGGGCATGGCTACACCTTC.

CDR3 sequence: CASSYSWSEQFF. CDR3 nucleotide sequence: TGTGCCAGCAGTTACTCGTGGAGTGAGCAGTTCTTC. This chain joins TRBV6-2 or TRBV6-3 and TRBJ2-1, with D unresolved. V was trimmed by 0 bases and J by 9 bases, leaving 6 bases between them. The CDR3 has 12 amino acids. In germline, CDR1 is MNHEY, CDR2 SVGEGT.

This clone occurred a few times. This sequence joins TRBV27 and TRBJ2-3; the D is unclear. Trimming removed 4 bases from V and 5 bases from J, with 10 bases in between. This CDR3 contains 13 residues. From germline, CDR1 is MNHEY and CDR2 SMNVEV (reference sequence). CDR3 coding DNA: TGTGCCAGCAGTTCCATCCCTCAAGATACGCAGTATTTT. Translating it yields CASSSIPQDTQYF.

The table lists this clone with a count of one. Distinct nucleotide sequences in the sample also encode this CDR3. The rearrangement uses TRBV28 and TRBJ1-2; D not resolved. The CDR3 has 13 residues. With 2 bases removed from V and 3 bases from J, the gap between germline ends came to 7 bases. The V gene's germline CDR1 is MDHEN and CDR2 SYDVKM. For the CDR3, the DNA is TGTGCCAGCAGTTTACGGACGTACTATGGCTACACCTTC. As protein: CASSLRTYYGYTF.

The V and J genes are TRBV27 and TRBJ2-6, with D possibly being TRBD1 (7 bases). Germline CDR1 reads MNHEY; CDR2 reads SMNVEV (reference sequence). The CDR3 is made up of 17 amino acids. V lost 4 bases, J lost 3 bases, and 16 bases lay in between. CDR3 sequence: CASSSGGGGLGANVLTF. CDR3 in DNA: TGTGCCAGCAGTTCCGGTGGAGGGGGCCTTGGGGCCAACGTCCTGACTTTC.

This chain uses TRBV4-3 with TRBJ1-5, with D possibly TRBD1 on 5 matching bases. CDR1 and CDR2 from the germline V gene are LGHNA and YSLEER. The CDR3 loop spans 16 amino acids. Trimming shortened V by 0 bases and J by 1 base, and 10 bases separated the two germline ends. The CDR3 DNA reads TGCGCCAGCAGCCAAGATGCTAGGGGCAGCAATCAGCCCCAGCATTTT. This gives the protein CASSQDARGSNQPQHF.

The J gene is TRBJ2-1, the V gene TRBV27; D possibly corresponds to TRBD2 (5 bases). The CDR3 extends over 13 amino acids. Germline V lookup: CDR1 MNHEY, CDR2 SMNVEV (reference sequence). V was clipped by 5 bases and J by 6 bases, with 11 bases between them. The CDR3 protein is CASSGRVLNEQFF. The CDR3 DNA sequence: TGTGCCAGCAGTGGGCGGGTCCTCAATGAGCAGTTCTTC.

CDR3 region: CASSSPRTGGSHYGYTF. The CDR3 DNA is TGTGCCAGCAGCTCGCCTCGGACGGGCGGCAGCCACTATGGCTACACCTTC. The V call is TRBV7-2, the J call TRBJ1-2; D unclear. Germline V CDR1 and CDR2: SGHTA, FQGNSA. Trimming shortened V by 4 bases and J by 3 bases, and 21 bases separated the two germline ends. This CDR3 has 17 amino acids.

The rearrangement joins TRBV5-4 to TRBJ1-2; D might be TRBD1 (6 bases). Looked up from germline, CDR1 is SGHNT and CDR2 is YYREEE (reference sequence). The length of the CDR3 is 13 residues. The V end was cut by 3 bases, the J end by 2 bases, with 8 bases between. CDR3 sequence: CASSSTGNYGYTF. CDR3 bases: TGTGCCAGCAGCTCGACAGGAAACTATGGCTACACCTTC.